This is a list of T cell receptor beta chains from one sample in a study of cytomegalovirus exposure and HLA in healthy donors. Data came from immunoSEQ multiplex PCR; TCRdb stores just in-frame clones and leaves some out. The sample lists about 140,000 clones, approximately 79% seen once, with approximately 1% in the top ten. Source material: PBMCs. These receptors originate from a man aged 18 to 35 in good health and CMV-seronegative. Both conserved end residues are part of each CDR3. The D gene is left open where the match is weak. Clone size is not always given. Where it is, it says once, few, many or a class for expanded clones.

TGTGCCAGCAGCCCGATCGGGACAGCAAATTCACCCCTCCACTTT | CASSPIGTANSPLHF | once | TRBJ1-6 | 15 | TRBV11-1 | TRBD1
TGTGCCAGCAGCAACAGGGAAGGCGACGAGCAGTACTTC | CASSNREGDEQYF | . | TRBJ2-7 | 13 | TRBV7-3 | .
TGCGCCAGCAGCCACAGGACAGCCTACGAGCAGTACTTC | CASSHRTAYEQYF | . | TRBJ2-7 | 13 | TRBV4-1 | .
TGTGCCAGCTCACCCCCGACAGGGGCCAATCAGCCCCAGCATTTT | CASSPPTGANQPQHF | . | TRBJ1-5 | 15 | TRBV18 | TRBD1
TGTGCCAGCAGCGTAGACGGGGTGGGCACTGAAGCTTTCTTT | CASSVDGVGTEAFF | . | TRBJ1-1 | 14 | TRBV9 | .
TGTGCCAGTACCATCGGACAGGTGAACACTGAAGCTTTCTTT | CASTIGQVNTEAFF | . | TRBJ1-1 | 14 | TRBV19 | TRBD1
TGTGCCAGCTCCTCTGTGGGCGGGCAGCCCCAGCATTTT | CASSSVGGQPQHF | . | TRBJ1-5 | 13 | TRBV6-6 | .
TGTGCCAGCAGTCCGACAGGGGGCTTGTACGAGCAGTACTTC | CASSPTGGLYEQYF | . | TRBJ2-7 | 14 | TRBV7-9 | TRBD1
TGTGCCAGCGAAATGAGAGGGAACACTGAAGCTTTCTTT | CASEMRGNTEAFF | few | TRBJ1-1 | 13 | TRBV2 | .
TGTGCCAGCTCACCGGGGACAGGGGGCGCTGGAAACACCATATATTTT | CASSPGTGGAGNTIYF | . | TRBJ1-3 | 16 | TRBV18 | TRBD1
TGTGCCATCAGTGAGGCTAGCGGGGCCTCGGGGACCCAGTACTTC | CAISEASGASGTQYF | . | TRBJ2-5 | 15 | TRBV10-3 | TRBD2
TGTGCCTGGAGTGTTTCACAGGGGCTGGGATATAGCAATCAGCCCCAGCATTTT | CAWSVSQGLGYSNQPQHF | . | TRBJ1-5 | 18 | TRBV30 | TRBD1
TGTGCCAGCAGGGAACAGGGGTATAATTCACCCCTCCACTTT | CASREQGYNSPLHF | . | TRBJ1-6 | 14 | TRBV6-5 | TRBD1
TGTGCCAGCAGCGGACTAGCGGGGGACAAAGAGCAGTTCTTC | CASSGLAGDKEQFF | once | TRBJ2-1 | 14 | TRBV9 | TRBD2
TGTGCCAGCAGCCCCGCCCTTCACAACCCCTCCGAGCAGTACTTC | CASSPALHNPSEQYF | . | TRBJ2-7 | 15 | TRBV4-2 | .
TGTGCCAGCTCATGGGACAGGGGTACAGATACGCAGTATTTT | CASSWDRGTDTQYF | . | TRBJ2-3 | 14 | TRBV18 | TRBD1
TGTGCCAGCAGCGTGGAGGGGGGGGCGAGAGAAAAACTGTTTTTT | CASSVEGGAREKLFF | . | TRBJ1-4 | 15 | TRBV5-4 | .
TGTGCCAGCAGTTACAGCGGCGGGGCCCTGAACACTGAAGCTTTCTTT | CASSYSGGALNTEAFF | few | TRBJ1-1 | 16 | TRBV6-5 | .
TGCGCCAGCAGCTCACAGACAGAATCCTACGAGCAGTACTTC | CASSSQTESYEQYF | . | TRBJ2-7 | 14 | TRBV5-1 | .
TGTGCCAGCAGTGTGGACTGGGTGGAGCTGTTTTTT | CASSVDWVELFF | . | TRBJ2-2 | 12 | TRBV2 | .
TGTGCCAGCAGCTCCAAAGGACAGGGCGGCACTGAAGCTTTCTTT | CASSSKGQGGTEAFF | . | TRBJ1-1 | 15 | TRBV14 | TRBD1
TGTGCCAGCAGTTCCTCAACAGGGTCCTTGGATACGCAGTATTTT | CASSSSTGSLDTQYF | . | TRBJ2-3 | 15 | TRBV27 | .
TGTGCCAGTAGTATGGGACAGTCGACCTACGAGCAGTACTTC | CASSMGQSTYEQYF | . | TRBJ2-7 | 14 | TRBV19 | TRBD1
TGTGCCAGCAGGTCGCTGAGTTCTGGAAACACCATATATTTT | CASRSLSSGNTIYF | . | TRBJ1-3 | 14 | TRBV27 | .
TGTGCCAGCAGTAAATCCGCGGGGAGGGGTCGGAACACTGAAGCTTTCTTT | CASSKSAGRGRNTEAFF | . | TRBJ1-1 | 17 | TRBV5-6 | .
TGTGCCAGCTCACCACCCGCCCTTCTCGGCAGGTATGGCTACACCTTC | CASSPPALLGRYGYTF | . | TRBJ1-2 | 16 | TRBV18 | .
TGTGCCAGCAGTTTGGGACTTTACAATGAGCAGTTCTTC | CASSLGLYNEQFF | . | TRBJ2-1 | 13 | TRBV27 | .
TGTGCCAGCAGCTTAGAAGGGGTTTTGAGAGCTTTCTTT | CASSLEGVLRAFF | . | TRBJ1-1 | 13 | TRBV7-9 | .
TGTGCCAGCAGCTTGGGTGGAGGGGGCGGCTACACCTTC | CASSLGGGGGYTF | . | TRBJ1-2 | 13 | TRBV5-6 | TRBD1
TGTGCCAGCAGCTTGACAGGGGGAAGGTATGGCTACACCTTC | CASSLTGGRYGYTF | . | TRBJ1-2 | 14 | TRBV5-4 | TRBD1
TGCAGCGTCAACTCACCCACCTGGGACTCGGATGAGCAGTTCTTC | CSVNSPTWDSDEQFF | . | TRBJ2-1 | 15 | TRBV29-1 | .
TGCGCCAGCAGCTACAGGACAGGGGGCTCGAATGAGCAGTTCTTC | CASSYRTGGSNEQFF | . | TRBJ2-1 | 15 | TRBV5-1 | TRBD1
TGTGCCAGTAGGCGGACAGGGGTCTACGAGGTTTATGGCTACACCTTC | CASRRTGVYEVYGYTF | . | TRBJ1-2 | 16 | TRBV19 | TRBD1
TGTGCCTGGGGGAGCCACAATGGCTACACCTTC | CAWGSHNGYTF | . | TRBJ1-2 | 11 | TRBV30 | .
TGTGCCAGCAGCTTAGGCGGGTTGTGGGGAAACACCATATATTTT | CASSLGGLWGNTIYF | . | TRBJ1-3 | 15 | TRBV11-2 | .
TGTGCCAGCACTCTACGGACAGGCTACGAGCAGTACTTC | CASTLRTGYEQYF | . | TRBJ2-7 | 13 | TRBV7-2 | TRBD1
TGTGCCAGCTCACCAAAGGGAGGGAACACTGAAGCTTTCTTT | CASSPKGGNTEAFF | . | TRBJ1-1 | 14 | TRBV18 | .
TGTGCCAGCAGCTTAGGACACGTCGAAAGATCCTTTTTT | CASSLGHVERSFF | . | TRBJ1-2 | 13 | TRBV7-2 | .
TGTGCCAGCTTCTCTACGGGACAGGGGAACAATGAGCAGTTCTTC | CASFSTGQGNNEQFF | . | TRBJ2-1 | 15 | TRBV28 | TRBD1
TGTGCCAGCCGCTACGGGGTGTCAGGCACAGATACGCAGTATTTT | CASRYGVSGTDTQYF | . | TRBJ2-3 | 15 | TRBV7-9 | .
TGTGCCAGCAGCCAAGGGTTCGAGACCGGGGAGCTGTTTTTT | CASSQGFETGELFF | . | TRBJ2-2 | 14 | TRBV4-2 | .
TGTGCCAGCAGCTCACCATCCGGGAGATCCACAGATGAAAAACTGTTTTTT | CASSSPSGRSTDEKLFF | . | TRBJ1-4 | 17 | TRBV7-2 | .
TGCGCCAGCTCCTCCCTGCCCAGCGGGAACTACGAGCAGTACTTC | CASSSLPSGNYEQYF | . | TRBJ2-7 | 15 | TRBV5-1 | TRBD2
TGTGCCAGTGAGGTTGGCATCTCCAATCAGCCCCAGCATTTT | CASEVGISNQPQHF | few | TRBJ1-5 | 14 | TRBV19 | .